Below, 16 T cell receptor beta chains from the same sample are listed, as sequenced in a study of T cell responses to AZD1222 COVID-19 vaccine. This table comes from immunoSEQ multiplex PCR, and its TCRdb copy is limited to in-frame clones, with some not included. The profile shows just over 80,000 clones, about nine tenths of them singletons. Sequencing used peripheral blood, obtained on day 0 of AZD1222 vaccination. The receptors stem from an adult in good health.

The rearrangement joins TRBV29-1 to TRBJ2-3; 15 bases align to TRBD2. CDR1 and CDR2 (germline): SQVTM, ANQGSEA. The CDR3 is 17 residues long. Trimming at V came to 7 bases and at J to 5 bases, leaving 13 bases not matched to a gene. The CDR3 nucleotides are TGCAGCGCCTCGGGACTAGCGGGGGGCCCAATGGAAGATACGCAGTATTTT. As protein: CSASGLAGGPMEDTQYF.

J is TRBJ2-7 and V is TRBV5-5; possibly TRBD1 for D (6 bases). This CDR3 has 12 residues. V was shortened by 4 bases and J by 3 bases, with 8 bases between the two germline ends. The germline V gene has CDR1 SGHKS and CDR2 YYEKEE (reference sequence). The CDR3 DNA sequence: TGTGCCAGCAGCATACAGGGCTACGAGCAGTACTTC. Translated, it gives CASSIQGYEQYF. The full variable domain, completed using reference TRBV5-5 and TRBJ2-7, is DAGVTQSPTHLIKTRGQQVTLRCSPISGHKSVSWYQQVLGQGPQFIFQYYEKEERGRGNFPDRFSARQFPNYSSELNVNALLLGDSALYLCASSIQGYEQYFGPGTRLTVT.

The rearrangement uses TRBV11-2 and TRBJ1-6, with 8 bases lining up with TRBD1. CDR1 is SGHAT, CDR2 FQNNGV, per germline. The CDR3 loop spans 15 amino acids. Unmatched junction bases numbered 5, after V lost 3 bases and J lost 7 bases. As DNA, the CDR3 is TGTGCCAGCAGCTTGGACAGGGTGAGAAATTCACCCCTCCACTTT. Protein: CASSLDRVRNSPLHF.

This clone was recorded once. This CDR3 reads CASSQPRLAGGRYNEQFF. Here the CDR3 DNA reads TGCGCCAGCAGTCAGCCAAGATTAGCGGGGGGGCGTTACAATGAGCAGTTCTTC. V and J are TRBV4-1 and TRBJ2-1; 11 bases are shared with TRBD2. Unmatched junction bases numbered 14, after V lost 6 bases and J lost 4 bases. The CDR3 totals 18 residues. Germline CDR1 and CDR2: MGHRA and YSYEKL.

This chain joins TRBV6-1 and TRBJ1-2; tentative D call: TRBD1 (5 bases). V lost 2 bases and J 1 base, leaving 11 bases between the germline ends. Germline V gene lookup returns CDR1 MNHNS and CDR2 SASEGT. The CDR3 has 15 residues. CDR3 sequence reads: CASSERGALNYGYTF. CDR3 coding DNA: TGTGCCAGCAGTGAAAGGGGAGCCCTTAACTATGGCTACACCTTC.

The chain employs TRBV30 and TRBJ1-1; no firm D call. Germline assignment: CDR1 GTSNPN and CDR2 SVGIG (reference sequence). The CDR3 is 13 amino acids. The V end lost 3 bases, the J end lost 4 bases, and 12 bases lay between the germline ends. The CDR3 bases are TGTGCCTGGAGCCATCCTTGGGGCACTGAAGCTTTCTTT. Translated, it gives CAWSHPWGTEAFF.

The chain couples TRBV5-6 to TRBJ2-7, with a tentative D call TRBD1 (5 bases). Germline CDR1 is SGHDT and CDR2 is YYEEEE. CDR3 length equals 15 residues. Trimming took off 0 bases at V and 2 bases at J, with 12 bases between the two ends. The CDR3 bases are TGTGCCAGCAGCTTGGCCCCAGGGCCTGCCTACGAGCAGTACTTC. This translates into CASSLAPGPAYEQYF.

This clone has a single count. V gene TRBV5-6 combines with J gene TRBJ1-1; no definite D call. There are 11 residues in the CDR3. In germline, CDR1 is SGHDT, CDR2 YYEEEE. Deletions cut 2 bases from V and 6 bases from J, with 5 bases between. The CDR3 sequence is CASSFDSEAFF. As DNA, the CDR3 is TGTGCCAGCAGCTTCGACTCTGAAGCTTTCTTT.

V is TRBV18 and J is TRBJ1-4; 7 bases match TRBD1. Germline V lookup: CDR1 KGHSH, CDR2 LQKENI. The CDR3 covers 16 residues. Trimming cost V 3 bases and J 5 bases; bases outside gene matches: 9. CDR3 loop: CASSPQGGGGNEKLFF. CDR3 DNA: TGTGCCAGCTCACCCCAAGGAGGGGGCGGGAATGAAAAACTGTTTTTT. Full variable domain (remainder filled in from reference TRBV18 and TRBJ1-4): NAGVMQNPRHLVRRRGQEARLRCSPMKGHSHVYWYRQLPEEGLKFMVYLQKENIIDESGMPKERFSAEFPKEGPSILRIQQVVRGDSAAYFCASSPQGGGGNEKLFFGSGTQLSVL.

This chain uses TRBV6-5 with TRBJ1-2; a weak D match, TRBD1 (6 bases). The germline CDR1 and CDR2 sequences are MNHEY and SVGAGI. V lost 10 bases, J lost 6 bases, and 18 bases lay in between. This CDR3 region has 13 residues. The CDR3 reads CATSGQQINGYTF. DNA for the CDR3: TGTGCCACCTCCGGACAGCAGATAAATGGCTACACCTTC.

The sample holds one count of this clone. The V gene is TRBV6-5, the J gene TRBJ2-1, with a weak D call TRBD2 (6 bases). The length of the CDR3 is 15 residues. With 7 bases removed from V and 1 base from J, the gap between germline ends came to 14 bases. The germline V gene encodes CDR1 MNHEY and CDR2 SVGAGI. As DNA, the CDR3 is TGTGCCAGCACAGAACCCGGGGGTTCCTACAATGAGCAGTTCTTC. As protein: CASTEPGGSYNEQFF.

The chain joins TRBV11-3 to TRBJ2-5, with D perhaps matching TRBD2 (6 bases). Between the trimmed V and J ends, which lost 5 bases and 5 bases, there was a span of 24 bases. This CDR3 is 17 amino acids long. Germline CDR1 is SGHNT and CDR2 is YENEEA. The CDR3 loop reads CASSQMGRPTQEETQYF. CDR3 in DNA: TGTGCCAGCAGCCAGATGGGGAGGCCGACCCAGGAGGAGACCCAGTACTTC.

This rearrangement joins TRBV9 to TRBJ2-2; 8 nucleotides match TRBD1. This CDR3 region has 16 residues. Germline lookup yields CDR1 SGDLS and CDR2 YYNGEE. The ends lost 4 bases at V and 6 bases at J; junction bases unmatched: 11. As DNA, the CDR3 is TGTGCCAGCAGCCCCAGGACAGGGACCAATCCCGGGGAGCTGTTTTTT. Amino acid sequence: CASSPRTGTNPGELFF.

The rearrangement links TRBV5-1 to TRBJ2-7, with 10 positions matching TRBD1. CDR1 and CDR2 (germline): SGHRS, YFSETQ. V shed 3 bases, J shed 6 bases, and the junction held 9 bases outside the gene matches. This CDR3 has 15 residues. In DNA form, the CDR3 reads TGCGCCAGCAGCTCAGGACAGGGGGACTCGGGCGAGCAGTACTTC. It translates to CASSSGQGDSGEQYF.

This chain uses TRBV21-1 with TRBJ2-2; TRBD1 is the table's D call, not checked against the DNA. TRBV21-1 is listed as a pseudogene. This CDR3 is 17 amino acids long. The CDR3 region has the DNA TGTGCCAGCAGCCGTTGGGTAACAGGGAATTTTACTGGGGAGCTGTTTTTT. This translates into CASSRWVTGNFTGELFF.

This clone turned up a few times. The CDR3 bases are TGTGCCAGCAGCGTGGGACAGATCGGATCACCCCTCCACTTT. Amino acids: CASSVGQIGSPLHF. The chain joins TRBV9 to TRBJ1-6; TRBD1 aligns across 7 bases. The germline CDR1 and CDR2 sequences are SGDLS and YYNGEE. V was pared by 2 bases and J by 10 bases, with 6 bases of the junction left unmatched. This CDR3 has 14 amino acids.